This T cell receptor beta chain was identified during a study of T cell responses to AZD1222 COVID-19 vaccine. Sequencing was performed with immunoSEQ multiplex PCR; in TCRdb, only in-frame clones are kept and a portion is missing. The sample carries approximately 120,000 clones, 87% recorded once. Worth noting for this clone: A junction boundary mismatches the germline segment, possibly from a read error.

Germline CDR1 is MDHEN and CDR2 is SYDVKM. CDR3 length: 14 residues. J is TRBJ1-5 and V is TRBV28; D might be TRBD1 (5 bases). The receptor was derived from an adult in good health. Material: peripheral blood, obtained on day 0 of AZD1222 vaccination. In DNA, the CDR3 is TGTGCCAGCAGCTTGGGGGGTAGCTATCAGCCCCAGCATTTT. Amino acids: CASSLGGSYQPQHF.